This T cell receptor beta chain came from a study of blood T cell repertoires in COVID-19. The CDR3 runs to 14 residues. V was pared by 10 bases and J by 0 bases, with 12 bases between. Germline CDR1 and CDR2: SNHLY and FYNNEI. Profiling relied on immunoSEQ multiplex PCR, and the TCRdb table lists in-frame clones only, not all of them. The profile shows under 300,000 clones, over 90% of them singletons. The chain carries TRBV2 and TRBJ2-2, with TRBD1 as a possible D gene (5 bases). The clonotype was recovered from a man younger than 45 with COVID-19, enrolled during active disease. Source material: peripheral blood. The chain's CDR3 is CAIKTVANTGELFF. CDR3 DNA sequence: TGTGCCATTAAGACAGTCGCGAACACCGGGGAGCTGTTTTTT.